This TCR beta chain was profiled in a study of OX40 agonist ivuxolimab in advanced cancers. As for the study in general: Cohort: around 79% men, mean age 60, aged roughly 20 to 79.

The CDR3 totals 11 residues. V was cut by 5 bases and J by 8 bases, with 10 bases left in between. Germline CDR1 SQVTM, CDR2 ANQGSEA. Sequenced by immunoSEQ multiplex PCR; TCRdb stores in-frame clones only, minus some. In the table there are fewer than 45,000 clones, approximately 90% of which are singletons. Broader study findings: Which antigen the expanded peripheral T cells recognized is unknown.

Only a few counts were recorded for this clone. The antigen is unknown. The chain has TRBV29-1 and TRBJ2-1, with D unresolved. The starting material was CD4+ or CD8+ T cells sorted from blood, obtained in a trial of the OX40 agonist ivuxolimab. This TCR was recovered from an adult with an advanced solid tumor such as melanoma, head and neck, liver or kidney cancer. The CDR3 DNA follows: TGCAGCGTTTCTTTGGTAGATGAGCAGTTCTTC. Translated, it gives CSVSLVDEQFF.